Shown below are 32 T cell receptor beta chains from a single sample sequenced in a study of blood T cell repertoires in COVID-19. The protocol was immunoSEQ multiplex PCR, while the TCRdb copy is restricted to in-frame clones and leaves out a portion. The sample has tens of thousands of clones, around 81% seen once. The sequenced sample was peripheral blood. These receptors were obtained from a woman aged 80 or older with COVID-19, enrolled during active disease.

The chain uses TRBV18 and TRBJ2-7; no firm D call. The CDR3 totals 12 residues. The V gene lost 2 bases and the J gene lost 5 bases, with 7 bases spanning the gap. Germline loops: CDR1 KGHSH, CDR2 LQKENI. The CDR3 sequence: CASSPSGHEQYF. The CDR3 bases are TGTGCCAGCTCACCAAGTGGCCACGAGCAGTACTTC. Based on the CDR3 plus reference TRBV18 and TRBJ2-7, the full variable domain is NAGVMQNPRHLVRRRGQEARLRCSPMKGHSHVYWYRQLPEEGLKFMVYLQKENIIDESGMPKERFSAEFPKEGPSILRIQQVVRGDSAAYFCASSPSGHEQYFGPGTRLTVT.

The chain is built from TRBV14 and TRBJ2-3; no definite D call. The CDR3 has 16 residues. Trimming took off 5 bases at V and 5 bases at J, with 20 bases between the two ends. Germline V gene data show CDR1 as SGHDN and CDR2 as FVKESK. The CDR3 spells CASSTRTLSREDTQYF. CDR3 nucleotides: TGTGCCAGCAGCACCCGCACTTTGAGCCGAGAAGATACGCAGTATTTT.

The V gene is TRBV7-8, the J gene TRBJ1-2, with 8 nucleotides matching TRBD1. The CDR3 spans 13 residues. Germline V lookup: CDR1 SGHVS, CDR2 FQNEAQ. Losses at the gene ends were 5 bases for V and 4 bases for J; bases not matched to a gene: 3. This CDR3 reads CASSTGQGYGYTF. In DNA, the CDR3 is TGTGCCAGCAGCACTGGACAGGGCTATGGCTACACCTTC.

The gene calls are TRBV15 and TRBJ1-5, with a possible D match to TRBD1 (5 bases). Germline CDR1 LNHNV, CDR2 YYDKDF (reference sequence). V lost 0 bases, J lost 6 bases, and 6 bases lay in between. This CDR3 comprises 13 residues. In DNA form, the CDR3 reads TGTGCCACCAGCAGAGACAGGGCTCAGCCCCAGCATTTT. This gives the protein CATSRDRAQPQHF.

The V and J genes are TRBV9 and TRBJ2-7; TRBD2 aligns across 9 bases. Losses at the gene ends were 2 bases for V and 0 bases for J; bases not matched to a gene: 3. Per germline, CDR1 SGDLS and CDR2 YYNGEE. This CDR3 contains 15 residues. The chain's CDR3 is CASSVSGGGSYEQYF. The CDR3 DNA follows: TGTGCCAGCAGCGTTAGCGGGGGCGGCTCCTACGAGCAGTACTTC.

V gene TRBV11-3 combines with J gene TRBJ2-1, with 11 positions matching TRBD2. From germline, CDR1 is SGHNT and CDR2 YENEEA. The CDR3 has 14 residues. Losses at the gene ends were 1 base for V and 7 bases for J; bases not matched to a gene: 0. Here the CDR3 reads CASSLVAGGNEQFF. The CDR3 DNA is TGTGCCAGCAGCTTAGTAGCGGGGGGGAATGAGCAGTTCTTC.

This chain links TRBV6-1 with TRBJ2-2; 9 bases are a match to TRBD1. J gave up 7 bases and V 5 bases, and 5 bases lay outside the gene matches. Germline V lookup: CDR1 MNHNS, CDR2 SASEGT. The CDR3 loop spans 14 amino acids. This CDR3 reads CASSQQGAVGELFF. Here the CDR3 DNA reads TGTGCCAGCAGTCAACAGGGGGCGGTCGGGGAGCTGTTTTTT.

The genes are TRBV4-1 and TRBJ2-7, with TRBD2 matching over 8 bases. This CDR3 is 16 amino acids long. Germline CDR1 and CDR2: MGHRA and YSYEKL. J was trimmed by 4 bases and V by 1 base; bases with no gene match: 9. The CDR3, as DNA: TGCGCCAGCAGCCAAGTTCGAGCGGGAGTGGAGTACGAGCAGTACTTC. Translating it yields CASSQVRAGVEYEQYF.

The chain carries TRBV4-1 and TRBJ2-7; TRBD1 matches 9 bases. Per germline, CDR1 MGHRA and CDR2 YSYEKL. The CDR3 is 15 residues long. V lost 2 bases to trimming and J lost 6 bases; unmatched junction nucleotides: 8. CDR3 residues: CASSQPDRGNGEQYF. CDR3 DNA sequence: TGCGCCAGCAGCCAACCGGACAGGGGCAACGGCGAGCAGTACTTC.

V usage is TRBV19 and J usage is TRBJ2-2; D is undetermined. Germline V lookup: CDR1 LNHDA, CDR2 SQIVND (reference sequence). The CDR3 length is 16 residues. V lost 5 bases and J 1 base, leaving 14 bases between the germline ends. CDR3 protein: CASSPATFVNTGELFF. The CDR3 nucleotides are TGTGCCAGTAGTCCCGCTACCTTTGTGAACACCGGGGAGCTGTTTTTT.

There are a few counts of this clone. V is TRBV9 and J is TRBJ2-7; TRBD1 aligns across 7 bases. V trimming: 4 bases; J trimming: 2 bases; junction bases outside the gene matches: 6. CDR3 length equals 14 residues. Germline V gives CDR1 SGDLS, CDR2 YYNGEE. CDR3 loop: CASSTGTATYEQYF. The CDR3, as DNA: TGTGCCAGCAGCACAGGGACAGCTACCTACGAGCAGTACTTC.

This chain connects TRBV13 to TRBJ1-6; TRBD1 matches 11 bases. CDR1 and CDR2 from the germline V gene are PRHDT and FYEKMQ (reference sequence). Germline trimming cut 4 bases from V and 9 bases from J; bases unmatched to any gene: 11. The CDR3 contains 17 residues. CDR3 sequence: CASSSSPDRGLGSPLHF. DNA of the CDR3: TGTGCCAGCAGCTCTAGCCCGGACAGGGGGCTAGGTTCACCCCTCCACTTT. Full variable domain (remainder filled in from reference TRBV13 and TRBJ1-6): AAGVIQSPRHLIKEKRETATLKCYPIPRHDTVYWYQQGPGQDPQFLISFYEKMQSDKGSIPDRFSAQQFSDYHSELNMSSLELGDSALYFCASSSSPDRGLGSPLHFGNGTRLTVT.

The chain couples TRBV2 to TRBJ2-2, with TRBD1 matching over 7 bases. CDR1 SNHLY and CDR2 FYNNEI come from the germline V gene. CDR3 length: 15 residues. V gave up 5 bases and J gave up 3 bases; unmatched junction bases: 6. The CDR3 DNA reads TGTGCCAGCAGTTCCCCGGGACAGCACACCGGGGAGCTGTTTTTT. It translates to CASSSPGQHTGELFF.

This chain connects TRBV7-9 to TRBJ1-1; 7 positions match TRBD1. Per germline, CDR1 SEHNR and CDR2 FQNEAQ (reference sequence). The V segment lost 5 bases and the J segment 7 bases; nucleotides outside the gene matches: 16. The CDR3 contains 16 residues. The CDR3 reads CASSDYRGPGRREAFF. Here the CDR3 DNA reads TGTGCCAGCAGCGACTACAGGGGACCAGGAAGGCGTGAAGCTTTCTTT.

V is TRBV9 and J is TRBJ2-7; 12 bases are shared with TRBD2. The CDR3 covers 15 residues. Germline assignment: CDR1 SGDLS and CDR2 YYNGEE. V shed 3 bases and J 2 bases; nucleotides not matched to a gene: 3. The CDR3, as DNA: TGTGCCAGCAGCGGAGGACTAGCGGGAACCTACGAGCAGTACTTC. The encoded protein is CASSGGLAGTYEQYF.

The CDR3, as DNA: TGTGCCACTCCGCAGAACACAGGGGAGAACACTGAAGCTTTCTTT. Translating it yields CATPQNTGENTEAFF. V gene TRBV24-1 combines with J gene TRBJ1-1; 7 positions agree with TRBD1. With 10 bases clipped from V and 1 base from J, the junction kept 11 bases outside the gene matches. This CDR3 comprises 15 residues. Germline values: CDR1 KGHDR, CDR2 SFDVKD.

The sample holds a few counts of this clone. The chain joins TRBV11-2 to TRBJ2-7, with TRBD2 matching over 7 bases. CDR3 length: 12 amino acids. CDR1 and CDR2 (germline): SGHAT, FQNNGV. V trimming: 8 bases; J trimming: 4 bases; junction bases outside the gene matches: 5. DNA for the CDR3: TGTGCCAGCGGTGGCGGGGGATACGAGCAGTACTTC. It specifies CASGGGGYEQYF.

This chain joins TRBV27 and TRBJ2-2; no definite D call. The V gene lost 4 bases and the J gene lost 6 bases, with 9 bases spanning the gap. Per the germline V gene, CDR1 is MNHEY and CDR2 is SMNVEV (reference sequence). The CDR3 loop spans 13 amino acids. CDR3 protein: CASSSLGAGELFF. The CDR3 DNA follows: TGTGCCAGCAGTTCGCTAGGAGCCGGGGAGCTGTTTTTT.

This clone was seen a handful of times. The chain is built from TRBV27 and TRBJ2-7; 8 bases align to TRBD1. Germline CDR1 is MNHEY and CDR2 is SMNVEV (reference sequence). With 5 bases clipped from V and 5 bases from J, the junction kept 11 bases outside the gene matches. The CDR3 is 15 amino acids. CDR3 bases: TGTGCCAGCAGTCGACCAAGGACAGGGAGGAACGAGCAGTACTTC. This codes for CASSRPRTGRNEQYF.

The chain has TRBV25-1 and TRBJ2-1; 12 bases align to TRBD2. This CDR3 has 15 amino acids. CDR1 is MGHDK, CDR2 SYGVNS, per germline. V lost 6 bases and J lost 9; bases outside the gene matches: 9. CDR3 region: CASSAETSGSSEQFF. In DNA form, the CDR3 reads TGTGCCAGCAGCGCCGAGACTAGCGGGAGCTCTGAGCAGTTCTTC.

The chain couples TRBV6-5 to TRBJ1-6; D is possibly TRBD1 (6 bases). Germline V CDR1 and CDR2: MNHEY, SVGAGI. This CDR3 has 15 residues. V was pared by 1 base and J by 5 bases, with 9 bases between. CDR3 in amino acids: CASSYWTEHNSPLHF. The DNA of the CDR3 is TGTGCCAGCAGTTACTGGACAGAGCATAATTCACCCCTCCACTTT.

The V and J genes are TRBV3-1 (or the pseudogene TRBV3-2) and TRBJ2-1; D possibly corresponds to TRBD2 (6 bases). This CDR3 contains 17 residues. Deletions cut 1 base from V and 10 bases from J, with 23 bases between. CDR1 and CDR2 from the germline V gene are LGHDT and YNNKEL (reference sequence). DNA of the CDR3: TGTGCCAGCAGCCAAGGAAGTCGAGGGAGGCGAAGAGAGGAGCAGTTCTTC. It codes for CASSQGSRGRRREEQFF.

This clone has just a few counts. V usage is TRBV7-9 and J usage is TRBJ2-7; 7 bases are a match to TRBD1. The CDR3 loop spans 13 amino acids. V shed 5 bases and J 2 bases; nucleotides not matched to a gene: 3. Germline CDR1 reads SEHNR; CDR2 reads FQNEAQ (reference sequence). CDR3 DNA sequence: TGTGCCAGCAGCCTTGACAGGGCCTACGAGCAGTACTTC. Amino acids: CASSLDRAYEQYF.

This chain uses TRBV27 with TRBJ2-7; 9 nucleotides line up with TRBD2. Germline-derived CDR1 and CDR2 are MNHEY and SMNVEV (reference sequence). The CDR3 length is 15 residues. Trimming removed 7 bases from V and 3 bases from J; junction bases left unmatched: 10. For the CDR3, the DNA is TGTGCCAGCAAACATCGTACAGCGGGAGGCTACGAGCAGTACTTC. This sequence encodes CASKHRTAGGYEQYF.

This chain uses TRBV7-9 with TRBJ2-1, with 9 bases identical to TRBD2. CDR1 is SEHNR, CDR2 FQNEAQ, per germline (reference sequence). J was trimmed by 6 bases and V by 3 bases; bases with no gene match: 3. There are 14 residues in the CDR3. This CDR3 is CASSFSGSGNEQFF. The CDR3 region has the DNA TGTGCCAGCAGCTTTAGCGGGAGCGGCAATGAGCAGTTCTTC.

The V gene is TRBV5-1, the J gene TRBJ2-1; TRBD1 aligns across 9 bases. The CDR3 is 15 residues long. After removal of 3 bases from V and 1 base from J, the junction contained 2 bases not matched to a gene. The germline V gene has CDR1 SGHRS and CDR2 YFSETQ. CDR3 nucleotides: TGCGCCAGCAGCTCGACAGGGGGTTCCTACAATGAGCAGTTCTTC. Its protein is CASSSTGGSYNEQFF. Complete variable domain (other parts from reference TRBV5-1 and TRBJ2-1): KAGVTQTPRYLIKTRGQQVTLSCSPISGHRSVSWYQQTPGQGLQFLFEYFSETQRNKGNFPGRFSGRQFSNSRSEMNVSTLELGDSALYLCASSSTGGSYNEQFFGPGTRLTVL.

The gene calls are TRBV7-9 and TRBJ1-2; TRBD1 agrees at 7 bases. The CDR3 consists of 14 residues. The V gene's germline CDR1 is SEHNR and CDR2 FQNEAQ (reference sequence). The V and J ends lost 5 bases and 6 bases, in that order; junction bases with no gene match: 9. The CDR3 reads CASSHPTGDHGYTF. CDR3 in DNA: TGTGCCAGCAGCCATCCTACAGGGGACCATGGCTACACCTTC.

DNA for the CDR3: TGTGCCAGCAGCGATACTCGGGAGTTCGACGAGCAGTACTTC. This codes for CASSDTREFDEQYF. This chain uses TRBV11-1 with TRBJ2-7; TRBD2 might be the D (6 bases). Between the trimmed V and J ends, which lost 5 bases and 5 bases, there was a span of 16 bases. The CDR3 spans 14 residues. From germline, CDR1 is SGHAT and CDR2 FQDESV (reference sequence).

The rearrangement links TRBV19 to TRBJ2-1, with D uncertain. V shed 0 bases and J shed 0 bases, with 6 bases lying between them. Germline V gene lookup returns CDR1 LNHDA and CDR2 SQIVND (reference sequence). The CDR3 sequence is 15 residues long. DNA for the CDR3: TGTGCCAGTAGTATAGAGTTTAGCTCCTACAATGAGCAGTTCTTC. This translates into CASSIEFSSYNEQFF. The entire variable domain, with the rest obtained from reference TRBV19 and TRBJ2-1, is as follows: DGGITQSPKYLFRKEGQNVTLSCEQNLNHDAMYWYRQDPGQGLRLIYYSQIVNDFQKGDIAEGYSVSREKKESFPLTVTSAQKNPTAFYLCASSIEFSSYNEQFFGPGTRLTVL.

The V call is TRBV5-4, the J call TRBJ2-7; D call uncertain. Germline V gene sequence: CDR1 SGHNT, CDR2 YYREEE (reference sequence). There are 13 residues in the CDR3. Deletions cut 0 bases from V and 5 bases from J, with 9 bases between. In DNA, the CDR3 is TGTGCCAGCAGCTTGGCGCCAGGCGACGAGCAGTACTTC. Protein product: CASSLAPGDEQYF.

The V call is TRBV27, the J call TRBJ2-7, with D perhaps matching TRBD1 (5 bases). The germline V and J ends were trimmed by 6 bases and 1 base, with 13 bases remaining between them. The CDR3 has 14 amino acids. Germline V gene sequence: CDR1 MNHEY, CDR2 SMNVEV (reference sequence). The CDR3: CASSSPRGSYEQYF. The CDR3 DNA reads TGTGCCAGCAGCTCACCAAGGGGATCCTACGAGCAGTACTTC.

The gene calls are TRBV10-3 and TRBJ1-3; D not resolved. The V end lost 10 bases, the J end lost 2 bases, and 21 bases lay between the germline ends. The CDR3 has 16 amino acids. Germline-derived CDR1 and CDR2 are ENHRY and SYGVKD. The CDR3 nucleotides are TGTGCCACGAATAACCAAGCCGGGGTCGCTGGAAACACCATATATTTT. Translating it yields CATNNQAGVAGNTIYF.